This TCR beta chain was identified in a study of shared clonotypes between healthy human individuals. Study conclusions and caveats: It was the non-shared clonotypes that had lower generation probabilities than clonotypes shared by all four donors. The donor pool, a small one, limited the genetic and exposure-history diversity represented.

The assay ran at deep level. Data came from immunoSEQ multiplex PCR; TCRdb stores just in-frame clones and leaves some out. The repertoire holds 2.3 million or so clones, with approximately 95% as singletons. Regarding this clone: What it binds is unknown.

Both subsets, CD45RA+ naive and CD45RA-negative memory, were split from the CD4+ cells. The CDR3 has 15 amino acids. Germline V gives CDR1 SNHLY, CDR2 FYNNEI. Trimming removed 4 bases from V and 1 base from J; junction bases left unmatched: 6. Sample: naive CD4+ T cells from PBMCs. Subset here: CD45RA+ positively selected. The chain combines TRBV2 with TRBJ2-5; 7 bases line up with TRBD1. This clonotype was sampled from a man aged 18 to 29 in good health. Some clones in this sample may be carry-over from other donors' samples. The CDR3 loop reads CASSGPGTAQETQYF. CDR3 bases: TGTGCCAGCAGTGGTCCCGGGACAGCCCAAGAGACCCAGTACTTC.